The source of this TCR beta chain is a study of cytomegalovirus exposure and HLA in healthy donors. Study details: Early release data held around 82 million unique TCRs from HLA-typed donors.

Primers included in the PCR were 60 Vbeta and 13 Jbeta primers. Here immunoSEQ multiplex PCR was the method, and the copy in TCRdb shows in-frame clones only, minus some. The sample records more than 100,000 clones, less than 80% being singletons. Germline V CDR1 and CDR2: PRHDT, FYEKMQ (reference sequence). The CDR3 is 15 amino acids. The V gene end was trimmed by 5 bases and the J gene end by 4 bases; junction bases not matched to a gene: 5. This clonotype originated in a man aged 45-65 years in good health and CMV-seropositive. Input material: PBMCs. The rearrangement uses TRBV13 and TRBJ2-3; 11 bases are a match to TRBD1. This chain's CDR3 is CASSPGQGVPDTQYF. CDR3 nucleotides: TGTGCCAGCAGCCCGGGACAGGGGGTACCAGATACGCAGTATTTT. The entire variable domain, with the rest obtained from reference TRBV13 and TRBJ2-3, is as follows: AAGVIQSPRHLIKEKRETATLKCYPIPRHDTVYWYQQGPGQDPQFLISFYEKMQSDKGSIPDRFSAQQFSDYHSELNMSSLELGDSALYFCASSPGQGVPDTQYFGPGTRLTVL.